Following are 29 T cell receptor beta chains from one sample sequenced in a study of shared clonotypes between healthy human individuals. TCRdb keeps only in-frame clones here, not all; method: immunoSEQ multiplex PCR. The sample has some 2 million clones; 85% to 95% are singletons. Input material: naive CD4+ T cells sorted from blood. Subset in this sample: CD45RA+ positively selected. Receptor source: a man aged 18 to 29 in good health.

As to this clone: Different DNA sequences within this sample yield the same CDR3. The chain uses TRBV5-1 and TRBJ1-5; the D is unclear. The CDR3 loop spans 13 amino acids. The germline V and J ends were trimmed by 0 bases and 4 bases, with 5 bases remaining between them. The germline gives CDR1 SGHRS, CDR2 YFSETQ. CDR3 region: CASSLAENQPQHF. The DNA for the CDR3 is TGCGCCAGCAGCTTGGCCGAGAATCAGCCCCAGCATTTT.

This clone has a single count. The chain recombines TRBV10-3 with TRBJ2-1, with D perhaps matching TRBD1 or TRBD2 (5 bases each). CDR1 ENHRY and CDR2 SYGVKD come from the germline V gene. V dropped 3 bases and J dropped 9 bases, with 9 bases sitting between them. CDR3 length equals 12 residues. Here the CDR3 DNA reads TGTGCCATCAGTGATGGGGGTCGTGAGCAGTTCTTC. This encodes CAISDGGREQFF.

This clone appeared a single time. The genes are TRBV6-1 and TRBJ2-7, with 8 positions matching TRBD1. The CDR3 totals 13 residues. V shed 11 bases and J 3 bases; nucleotides not matched to a gene: 9. Germline loops: CDR1 MNHNS, CDR2 SASEGT. DNA for the CDR3: TGTGCCGGATCAGGGGGCCTTCTCTACGAGCAGTACTTC. It yields the protein CAGSGGLLYEQYF.

A word on this clone: Other DNA sequences in this sample translate to the same CDR3. The chain employs TRBV18 and TRBJ2-1; the D is unclear. Trimming removed 3 bases at V and 0 bases at J, with 6 bases between. CDR3 length: 14 residues. Germline CDR1 KGHSH, CDR2 LQKENI. The CDR3 protein is CASSPGSSYNEQFF. CDR3 coding DNA: TGTGCCAGCTCACCCGGTAGCTCCTACAATGAGCAGTTCTTC.

This chain joins TRBV5-4 and TRBJ2-5, with 9 positions matching TRBD1. The CDR3 length is 17 residues. The germline gives CDR1 SGHNT, CDR2 YYREEE (reference sequence). V shed 4 bases and J 5 bases; nucleotides not matched to a gene: 15. The CDR3 sequence is CASSQEGAGTGIETQYF. DNA of the CDR3: TGTGCCAGCAGCCAGGAAGGCGCCGGGACAGGGATCGAGACCCAGTACTTC.

This clone has only a few counts. The rearrangement links TRBV7-3 to TRBJ2-3, with TRBD1 matching over 10 bases. V shed 1 base and J 3 bases; nucleotides not matched to a gene: 1. Germline V gene lookup returns CDR1 SGHTA and CDR2 FQGTGA. The CDR3 loop spans 15 amino acids. The CDR3 spells CASSLMGQGTDTQYF. As DNA, the CDR3 is TGTGCCAGCAGCTTAATGGGACAGGGGACAGATACGCAGTATTTT.

V usage is TRBV20-1 and J usage is TRBJ2-7, with a tentative D call TRBD1 (5 bases). The CDR3 has 11 residues. The germline V gene has CDR1 DFQATT and CDR2 SNEGSKA (reference sequence). The CDR3 DNA sequence: TGCCAGGTGGGGCAGTCCTACGAGCAGTACTTC. Its protein product is CQVGQSYEQYF.

The gene calls are TRBV27 and TRBJ1-1; 8 bases map to TRBD1. The CDR3 is 14 amino acids. V was pared by 5 bases and J by 5 bases, with 7 bases of the junction left unmatched. CDR1 is MNHEY, CDR2 SMNVEV, per germline (reference sequence). DNA for the CDR3: TGTGCCAGCAGTAGACGGGACAGGATGACTGAAGCTTTCTTT. This gives the protein CASSRRDRMTEAFF.

About this clone itself: The junction departs from germline at one end; a sequencing error may be responsible. Additional DNA sequences in this sample encode the identical CDR3. V and J are TRBV11-1 and TRBJ2-7; 7 nucleotides align to TRBD1. The CDR3 length is 14 residues. Germline V gives CDR1 SGHAT, CDR2 FQDESV (reference sequence). This chain's CDR3 is CASSLDRLSYEQYF. CDR3 sequence (DNA): TGCGCCAGCAGCTTGGACAGGCTCTCCTACGAGCAGTACTTC.

V and J are TRBV6-5 and TRBJ1-1, with D uncertain. CDR1 is MNHEY, CDR2 SVGAGI, per germline. This CDR3 has 14 residues. Trimming removed 2 bases at V and 2 bases at J, with 9 bases between. The CDR3 spells CASSYRQTNTEAFF. CDR3 nucleotides: TGTGCCAGCAGTTACCGGCAGACAAACACTGAAGCTTTCTTT.

This CDR3 is CASSEPGLPDTQYF. DNA of the CDR3: TGTGCCAGCTCAGAGCCAGGGCTCCCAGATACGCAGTATTTT. V usage is TRBV18 and J usage is TRBJ2-3, with D maybe TRBD1 (5 bases). Deletions cut 5 bases from V and 4 bases from J, with 13 bases between. The germline gives CDR1 KGHSH, CDR2 LQKENI. CDR3 length: 14 residues.

This sequence joins TRBV5-6 and TRBJ2-3; TRBD2 matches 13 bases. Trimming removed 4 bases from V and 4 bases from J; junction bases left unmatched: 3. This CDR3 region has 15 residues. Germline V CDR1 and CDR2: SGHDT, YYEEEE. The DNA for the CDR3 is TGTGCCAGCAGCCCTGGACTAGCGGGGGCAGATACGCAGTATTTT. Its protein is CASSPGLAGADTQYF.

CDR3 protein: CASSSRTGGFTGYTF. The CDR3 bases are TGCGCCAGCAGCTCCCGGACAGGGGGGTTTACTGGCTACACCTTC. The V gene is TRBV5-1, the J gene TRBJ1-2; the match to TRBD1 covers 10 bases. CDR1 and CDR2 (germline): SGHRS, YFSETQ. The CDR3 loop spans 15 amino acids. V was clipped by 3 bases and J by 7 bases; unmatched bases: 9.

This clone occurred once. This chain links TRBV4-3 with TRBJ2-2; D possibly corresponds to TRBD1 (5 bases). The CDR3 runs to 15 residues. Germline V gene data show CDR1 as LGHNA and CDR2 as YSLEER. V gave up 1 base and J gave up 4 bases, with 10 bases separating them. In DNA, the CDR3 is TGCGCCAGCAGCCAAGGGACACTGTCCACCGGGGAGCTGTTTTTT. Its protein product is CASSQGTLSTGELFF.

This chain links TRBV5-4 with TRBJ2-5, with a possible D match to TRBD2 (6 bases). V was cut by 2 bases and J by 2 bases, with 13 bases left in between. The CDR3 sequence is 15 residues long. CDR1 is SGHNT and CDR2 is YYREEE in the germline V gene (reference sequence). In DNA, the CDR3 is TGTGCCAGCAGCTTCGCCGGGGGATCGCAAGAGACCCAGTACTTC. Encoded protein: CASSFAGGSQETQYF.

The genes are TRBV19 and TRBJ1-5; TRBD1 matches 9 bases. Germline CDR1 is LNHDA and CDR2 is SQIVND (reference sequence). The CDR3 contains 15 residues. V shed 6 bases, J shed 3 bases, and the junction held 6 bases outside the gene matches. The CDR3 sequence is CASRLGDRVNQPQHF. The CDR3 nucleotides read TGTGCCAGTAGGCTCGGGGACAGGGTCAATCAGCCCCAGCATTTT.

The rearrangement uses TRBV6-1 and TRBJ1-3; D is unresolved. CDR1 is MNHNS and CDR2 is SASEGT in the germline V gene. This CDR3 contains 10 residues. Trimming left V 8 bases short and J 6 bases short, with 5 bases between. The CDR3 here is CASFANTIYF. The CDR3, as DNA: TGTGCCAGCTTTGCAAACACCATATATTTT.

The V call is TRBV6-5, the J call TRBJ1-5; a weak D match, TRBD1 (6 bases). This CDR3 has 13 amino acids. Germline V gene sequence: CDR1 MNHEY, CDR2 SVGAGI. V was cut by 5 bases and J by 3 bases, with 8 bases left in between. The CDR3 sequence: CASSVGHNQPQHF. The CDR3 nucleotides read TGTGCCAGCAGTGTGGGACACAATCAGCCCCAGCATTTT.

The chain has TRBV19 and TRBJ1-1; D ambiguous. The CDR3 loop spans 15 amino acids. Trimming pared 5 bases from V and 2 bases from J, leaving 15 bases between. CDR1 is LNHDA, CDR2 SQIVND, per germline (reference sequence). Here the CDR3 reads CASSLRWGINTEAFF. CDR3 bases: TGTGCCAGTAGTCTCCGGTGGGGAATCAACACTGAAGCTTTCTTT.

V is TRBV7-9 and J is TRBJ2-5, with D uncertain. V gave up 2 bases and J gave up 2 bases, with 12 bases separating them. The V gene's germline CDR1 is SEHNR and CDR2 FQNEAQ (reference sequence). The CDR3 spans 15 residues. The CDR3 bases are TGTGCCAGCAGCTTAAGGCAGAATGTACAAGAGACCCAGTACTTC. Residues: CASSLRQNVQETQYF.

The count of this clone is one. The genes are TRBV5-1 and TRBJ1-6, with 10 bases lining up with TRBD1. There are 18 residues in the CDR3. Germline V gene sequence: CDR1 SGHRS, CDR2 YFSETQ. Trimming removed 3 bases from V and 9 bases from J; junction bases left unmatched: 15. DNA of the CDR3: TGCGCCAGCAGCTCTAAGAAAAGGGACAGGGGAGCGGTTTCACCCCTCCACTTT. It specifies CASSSKKRDRGAVSPLHF. The complete variable domain, with remaining parts taken from reference TRBV5-1 and TRBJ1-6, reads KAGVTQTPRYLIKTRGQQVTLSCSPISGHRSVSWYQQTPGQGLQFLFEYFSETQRNKGNFPGRFSGRQFSNSRSEMNVSTLELGDSALYLCASSSKKRDRGAVSPLHFGNGTRLTVT.

This clone was recorded only once. CDR3 protein: CASSYSTVAEAFF. CDR3 DNA sequence: TGTGCCAGCAGTTACTCAACAGTTGCTGAAGCTTTCTTT. The chain is built from TRBV6-6 and TRBJ1-1; no clear D. V was shortened by 0 bases and J by 6 bases, with 8 bases between the two germline ends. CDR3 size: 13 residues. The germline CDR1 and CDR2 sequences are MNHNY and SVGAGI (reference sequence).

The V and J genes are TRBV6-5 and TRBJ2-7; D is unresolved. CDR1 MNHEY and CDR2 SVGAGI come from the germline V gene. V was pared by 6 bases and J by 3 bases, with 12 bases between. This CDR3 comprises 13 residues. CDR3 bases: TGTGCCAGCAGGTCTACCCCCGGCTACGAGCAGTACTTC. Translated: CASRSTPGYEQYF.

This chain joins TRBV30 and TRBJ2-1; the match to TRBD1 covers 7 bases. Germline V gives CDR1 GTSNPN, CDR2 SVGIG (reference sequence). The trim removed 1 base at V and 4 bases at J, leaving 19 bases unmatched. The CDR3 contains 19 residues. The CDR3 nucleotides read TGTGCCTGGAGTGCCATCCTCTCCAACCCGGGACAGATGTACAATGAGCAGTTCTTC. It codes for CAWSAILSNPGQMYNEQFF.

The genes are TRBV6-1 and TRBJ1-5; TRBD1 aligns across 9 bases. The junction had 6 bases not matched to a gene; V was cut back by 0 bases and J by 9 bases. Germline lookup yields CDR1 MNHNS and CDR2 SASEGT. CDR3 size: 15 residues. The CDR3 protein is CASSEAGQGVGPQHF. CDR3 DNA: TGTGCCAGCAGTGAAGCGGGACAGGGAGTCGGGCCCCAGCATTTT.

About this clone: This same CDR3 is encoded by further DNA sequences in the sample. The chain combines TRBV6-5 with TRBJ2-1; 10 bases match TRBD1. The V segment lost 2 bases and the J segment 1 base; nucleotides outside the gene matches: 2. Germline values: CDR1 MNHEY, CDR2 SVGAGI. The length of the CDR3 is 16 residues. The CDR3 sequence is CASSYRTGGSYNEQFF. In DNA, the CDR3 is TGTGCCAGCAGTTACCGGACAGGGGGATCCTACAATGAGCAGTTCTTC.

The chain combines TRBV5-1 with TRBJ1-4; maybe TRBD1 (5 bases). The CDR3 contains 15 residues. The germline V and J ends were trimmed by 0 bases and 8 bases, with 14 bases remaining between them. Germline V CDR1 and CDR2: SGHRS, YFSETQ. CDR3: CASSLAAGLAEKLFF. As DNA, the CDR3 is TGCGCCAGCAGCTTGGCGGCAGGGTTGGCGGAAAAACTGTTTTTT. Filled out from reference TRBV5-1 and TRBJ1-4, the complete variable domain reads KAGVTQTPRYLIKTRGQQVTLSCSPISGHRSVSWYQQTPGQGLQFLFEYFSETQRNKGNFPGRFSGRQFSNSRSEMNVSTLELGDSALYLCASSLAAGLAEKLFFGSGTQLSVL.

The chain links TRBV7-2 to TRBJ2-7; a possible D gene is TRBD1 (5 bases). Germline V gene lookup returns CDR1 SGHTA and CDR2 FQGNSA. The ends were cut back, 9 bases at V and 3 bases at J, with 9 bases in the middle. The CDR3 is 11 amino acids. In DNA, the CDR3 is TGTGCCAGGTATCAGGGCTACGAGCAGTACTTC. It specifies CARYQGYEQYF.

The rearrangement joins TRBV27 to TRBJ1-2; 8 nucleotides match TRBD1. The CDR3 has 12 residues. Trimming took 5 bases from V and 7 from J; bases not matched to a gene: 3. The germline V gene has CDR1 MNHEY and CDR2 SMNVEV (reference sequence). CDR3 DNA sequence: TGTGCCAGCAGTACCGGACAGGGTGGCTACACCTTC. This translates into CASSTGQGGYTF.